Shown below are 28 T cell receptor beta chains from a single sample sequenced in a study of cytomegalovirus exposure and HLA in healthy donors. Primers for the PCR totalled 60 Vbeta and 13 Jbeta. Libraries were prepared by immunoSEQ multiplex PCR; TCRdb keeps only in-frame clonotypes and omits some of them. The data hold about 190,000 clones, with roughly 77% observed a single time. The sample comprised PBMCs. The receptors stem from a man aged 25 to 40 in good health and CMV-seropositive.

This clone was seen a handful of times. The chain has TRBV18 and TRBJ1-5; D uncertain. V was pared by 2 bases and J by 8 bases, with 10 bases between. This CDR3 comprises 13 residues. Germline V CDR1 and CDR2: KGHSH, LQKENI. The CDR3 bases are TGTGCCAGCTCACCAGGCTCTCTGGAGCCCCAGCATTTT. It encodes CASSPGSLEPQHF.

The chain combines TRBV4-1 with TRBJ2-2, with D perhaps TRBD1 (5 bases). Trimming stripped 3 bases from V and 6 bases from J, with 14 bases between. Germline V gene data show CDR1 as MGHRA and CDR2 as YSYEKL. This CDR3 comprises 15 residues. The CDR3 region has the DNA TGCGCCAGCAGCCACCCAAGGATAGGGGCCGGGGAGCTGTTTTTT. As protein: CASSHPRIGAGELFF.

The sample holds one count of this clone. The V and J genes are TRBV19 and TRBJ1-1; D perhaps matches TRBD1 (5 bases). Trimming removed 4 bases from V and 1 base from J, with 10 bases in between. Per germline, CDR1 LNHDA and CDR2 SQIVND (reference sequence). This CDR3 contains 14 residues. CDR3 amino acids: CASSSYRTNTEAFF. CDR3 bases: TGTGCCAGTAGTAGTTACAGGACGAACACTGAAGCTTTCTTT.

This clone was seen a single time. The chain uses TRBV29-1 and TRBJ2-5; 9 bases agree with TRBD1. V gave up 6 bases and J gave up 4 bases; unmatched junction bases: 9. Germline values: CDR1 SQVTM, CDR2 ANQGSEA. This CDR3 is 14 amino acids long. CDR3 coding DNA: TGCAGCGTCGGGACAGGGAGTGTGGGAGAGACCCAGTACTTC. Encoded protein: CSVGTGSVGETQYF.

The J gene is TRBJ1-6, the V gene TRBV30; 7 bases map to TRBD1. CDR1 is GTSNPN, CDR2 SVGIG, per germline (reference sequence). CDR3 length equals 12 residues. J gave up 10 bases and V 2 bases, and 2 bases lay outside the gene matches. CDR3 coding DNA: TGTGCCTGGAGTCCAGGGGGATCACCCCTCCACTTT. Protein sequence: CAWSPGGSPLHF.

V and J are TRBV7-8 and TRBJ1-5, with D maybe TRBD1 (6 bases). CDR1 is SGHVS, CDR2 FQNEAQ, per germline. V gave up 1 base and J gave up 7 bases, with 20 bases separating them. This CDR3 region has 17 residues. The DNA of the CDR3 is TGTGCCAGCAGCTTAGGATCGGCAGGGGAAGCCTGGCAGCCCCAGCATTTT. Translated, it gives CASSLGSAGEAWQPQHF.

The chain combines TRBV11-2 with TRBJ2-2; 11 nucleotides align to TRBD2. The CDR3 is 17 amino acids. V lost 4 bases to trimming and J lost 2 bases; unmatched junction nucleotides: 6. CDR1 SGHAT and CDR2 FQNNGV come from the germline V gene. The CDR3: CASSYKLAGVNTGELFF. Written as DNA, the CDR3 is TGTGCCAGCAGCTACAAACTAGCGGGGGTTAACACCGGGGAGCTGTTTTTT.

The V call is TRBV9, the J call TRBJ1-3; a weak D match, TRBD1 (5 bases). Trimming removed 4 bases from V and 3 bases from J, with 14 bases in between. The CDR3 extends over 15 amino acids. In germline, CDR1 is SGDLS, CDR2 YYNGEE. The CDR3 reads CASSTTGGFGNTIYF. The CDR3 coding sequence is TGTGCCAGCAGCACAACTGGGGGGTTTGGAAACACCATATATTTT.

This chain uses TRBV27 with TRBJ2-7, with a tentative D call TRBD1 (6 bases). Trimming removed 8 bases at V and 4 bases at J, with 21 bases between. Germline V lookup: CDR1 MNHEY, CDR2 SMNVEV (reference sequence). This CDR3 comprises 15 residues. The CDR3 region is CASGPGAADYYEQYF. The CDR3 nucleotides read TGTGCCAGCGGGCCAGGGGCGGCGGATTATTACGAGCAGTACTTC.

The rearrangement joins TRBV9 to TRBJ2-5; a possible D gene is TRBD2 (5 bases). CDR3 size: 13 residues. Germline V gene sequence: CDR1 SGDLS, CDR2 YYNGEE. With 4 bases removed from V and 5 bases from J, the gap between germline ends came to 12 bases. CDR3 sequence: CASSRPGTETQYF. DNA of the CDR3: TGTGCCAGCAGCAGGCCGGGAACGGAGACCCAGTACTTC.

This CDR3 is CASGRSSYNEQFF. CDR3 DNA: TGTGCCAGCGGGAGGAGCTCCTACAATGAGCAGTTCTTC. V and J are TRBV6-5 and TRBJ2-1; a weak D match, TRBD2 (6 bases). This CDR3 comprises 13 residues. CDR1 MNHEY and CDR2 SVGAGI come from the germline V gene. Trimming shortened V by 8 bases and J by 0 bases, and 8 bases separated the two germline ends.

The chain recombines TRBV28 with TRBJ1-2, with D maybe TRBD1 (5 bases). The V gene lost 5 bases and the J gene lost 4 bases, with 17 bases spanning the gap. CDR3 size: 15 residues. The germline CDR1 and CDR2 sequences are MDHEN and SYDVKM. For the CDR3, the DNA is TGTGCCAGCAGTGGCCCGGGGGGGGTTCCCTATGGCTACACCTTC. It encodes CASSGPGGVPYGYTF.

CDR3 DNA sequence: TGTGCCAGCAGCTCCCTGTCCCGGGACAGGGTGAAAGGCTACACCTTC. It translates to CASSSLSRDRVKGYTF. The chain is built from TRBV7-9 and TRBJ1-2, with TRBD1 matching 9 bases. Germline CDR1 reads SEHNR; CDR2 reads FQNEAQ (reference sequence). The CDR3 sequence is 16 residues long. The V and J ends lost 4 bases and 8 bases, in that order; junction bases with no gene match: 14.

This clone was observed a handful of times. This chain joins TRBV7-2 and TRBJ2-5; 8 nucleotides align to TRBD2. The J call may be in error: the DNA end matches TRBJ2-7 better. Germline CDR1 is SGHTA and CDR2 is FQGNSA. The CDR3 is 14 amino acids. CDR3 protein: CASSLIGTRNEQYF. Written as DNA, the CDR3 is TGTGCCAGCAGCTTAATAGGGACTAGAAACGAGCAGTACTTC.

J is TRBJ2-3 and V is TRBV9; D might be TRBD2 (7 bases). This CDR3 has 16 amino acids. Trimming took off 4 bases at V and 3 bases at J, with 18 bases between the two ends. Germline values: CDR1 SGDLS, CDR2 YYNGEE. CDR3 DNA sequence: TGTGCCAGCAGCCCCCCATCGAGGGGGGGTACAGATACGCAGTATTTT. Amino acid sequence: CASSPPSRGGTDTQYF.

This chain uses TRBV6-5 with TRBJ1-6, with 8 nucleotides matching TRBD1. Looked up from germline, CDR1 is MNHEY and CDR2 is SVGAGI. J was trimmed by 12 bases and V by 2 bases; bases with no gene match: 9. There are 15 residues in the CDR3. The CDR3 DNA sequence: TGTGCCAGCAGTTACGGACAGGGATCCCTAGAACCCCTCCACTTT. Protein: CASSYGQGSLEPLHF.

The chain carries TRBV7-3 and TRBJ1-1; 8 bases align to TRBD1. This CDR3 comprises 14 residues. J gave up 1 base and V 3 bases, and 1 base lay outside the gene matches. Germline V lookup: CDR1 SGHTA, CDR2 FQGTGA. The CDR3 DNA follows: TGTGCCAGCAGCTTCGACAGGGGGAACACTGAAGCTTTCTTT. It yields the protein CASSFDRGNTEAFF.

CDR3 residues: CASSFGQGDTIYF. CDR3 nucleotide sequence: TGTGCCAGCAGCTTTGGCCAGGGGGACACCATATATTTT. The J gene is TRBJ1-3, the V gene TRBV7-2, with TRBD1 matching over 7 bases. With V trimmed by 3 bases and J by 8 bases, 4 bases remained unmatched. The germline gives CDR1 SGHTA, CDR2 FQGNSA. This CDR3 spans 13 amino acids.

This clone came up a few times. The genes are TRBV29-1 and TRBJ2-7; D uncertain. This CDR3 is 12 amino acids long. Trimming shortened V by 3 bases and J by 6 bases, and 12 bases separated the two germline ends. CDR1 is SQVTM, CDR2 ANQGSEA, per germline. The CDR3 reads CSVELGTFEQYF. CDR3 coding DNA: TGCAGCGTTGAGCTAGGCACATTCGAGCAGTACTTC.

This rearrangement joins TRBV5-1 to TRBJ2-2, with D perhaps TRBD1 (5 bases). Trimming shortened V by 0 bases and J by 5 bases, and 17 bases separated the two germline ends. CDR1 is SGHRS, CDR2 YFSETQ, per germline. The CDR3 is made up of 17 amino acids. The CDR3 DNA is TGCGCCAGCAGCTTGGATTCCTCAGGGATAAGGACCGGGGAGCTGTTTTTT. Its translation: CASSLDSSGIRTGELFF.

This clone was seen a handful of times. The CDR3 DNA reads TGCGCCAGCAGCTTCTCGAGTGGTAATGAGCAGTTCTTC. It is translated as CASSFSSGNEQFF. The V and J genes are TRBV5-1 and TRBJ2-1; D unclear. Trimming left V 2 bases short and J 7 bases short, with 10 bases between. The CDR3 runs to 13 residues. Germline loops: CDR1 SGHRS, CDR2 YFSETQ. Full variable domain (missing parts from reference TRBV5-1 and TRBJ2-1): KAGVTQTPRYLIKTRGQQVTLSCSPISGHRSVSWYQQTPGQGLQFLFEYFSETQRNKGNFPGRFSGRQFSNSRSEMNVSTLELGDSALYLCASSFSSGNEQFFGPGTRLTVL.

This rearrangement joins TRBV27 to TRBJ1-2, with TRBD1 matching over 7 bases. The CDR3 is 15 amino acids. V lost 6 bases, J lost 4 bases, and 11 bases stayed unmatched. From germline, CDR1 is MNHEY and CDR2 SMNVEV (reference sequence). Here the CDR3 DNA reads TGTGCCAGCAGGCTACAGGGGAGAAAAAGCTATGGCTACACCTTC. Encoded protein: CASRLQGRKSYGYTF.

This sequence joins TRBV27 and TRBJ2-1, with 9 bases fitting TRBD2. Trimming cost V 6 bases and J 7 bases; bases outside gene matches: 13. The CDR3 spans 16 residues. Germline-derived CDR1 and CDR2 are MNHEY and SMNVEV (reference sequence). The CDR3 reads CASSTPGGGAVNEQFF. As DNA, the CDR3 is TGTGCCAGCAGCACCCCGGGCGGGGGGGCTGTAAATGAGCAGTTCTTC.

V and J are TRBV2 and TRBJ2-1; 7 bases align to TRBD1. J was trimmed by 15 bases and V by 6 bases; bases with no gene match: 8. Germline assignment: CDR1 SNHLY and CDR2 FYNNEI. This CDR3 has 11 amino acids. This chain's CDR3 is CASRPGQKVFF. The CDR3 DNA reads TGTGCCAGCAGACCGGGACAGAAGGTGTTCTTC.

CDR3 in amino acids: CASSLGGTQYF. The CDR3, as DNA: TGTGCCAGCAGCTTGGGAGGGACCCAGTACTTC. The chain combines TRBV13 with TRBJ2-5; tentatively, D is TRBD2 (6 bases). V lost 3 bases to trimming and J lost 7 bases, with 6 bases between them. CDR1 is PRHDT and CDR2 is FYEKMQ in the germline V gene (reference sequence). The CDR3 sequence is 11 residues long.

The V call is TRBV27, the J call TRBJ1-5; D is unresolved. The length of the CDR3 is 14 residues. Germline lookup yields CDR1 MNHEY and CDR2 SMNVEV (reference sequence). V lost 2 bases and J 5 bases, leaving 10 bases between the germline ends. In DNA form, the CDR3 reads TGTGCCAGCAGTTTAAGATCCGGGTATCAGCCCCAGCATTTT. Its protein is CASSLRSGYQPQHF.

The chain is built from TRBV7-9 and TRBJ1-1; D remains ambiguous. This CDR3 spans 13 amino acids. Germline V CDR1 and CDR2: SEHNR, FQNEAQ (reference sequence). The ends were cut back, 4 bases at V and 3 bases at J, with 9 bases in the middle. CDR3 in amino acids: CASSSAGDTEAFF. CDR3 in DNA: TGTGCCAGCAGCTCGGCCGGGGACACTGAAGCTTTCTTT. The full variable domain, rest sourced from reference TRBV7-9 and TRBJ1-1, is DTGVSQNPRHKITKRGQNVTFRCDPISEHNRLYWYRQTLGQGPEFLTYFQNEAQLEKSRLLSDRFSAERPKGSFSTLEIQRTEQGDSAMYLCASSSAGDTEAFFGQGTRLTVV.

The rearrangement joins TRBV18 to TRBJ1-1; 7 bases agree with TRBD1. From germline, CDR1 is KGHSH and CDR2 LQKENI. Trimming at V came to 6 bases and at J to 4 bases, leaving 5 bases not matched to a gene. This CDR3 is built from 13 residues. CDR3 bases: TGTGCCAGCTCTCGGGACAGCGTCACTGAAGCTTTCTTT. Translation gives CASSRDSVTEAFF.